This passage covers 2 T cell receptor beta chains from one sample sequenced in a study of cytomegalovirus exposure and HLA in healthy donors. The PCR used 60 Vbeta and 13 Jbeta primers. Sequenced by immunoSEQ multiplex PCR; TCRdb stores in-frame clones only, minus some. Of roughly 13,000 clones in the sample, 55% to 75% were seen once. What was sequenced was PBMCs. The receptors shown here come from a woman aged 50 to 65 in good health and CMV-seropositive.

This chain uses TRBV6-1 with TRBJ2-5, with 7 positions matching TRBD2. With 1 base clipped from V and 2 bases from J, the junction kept 4 bases outside the gene matches. Per germline, CDR1 MNHNS and CDR2 SASEGT. There are 15 residues in the CDR3. CDR3 DNA sequence: TGTGCCAGCAGTGAAGATCTAGCGGTGCAAGAGACCCAGTACTTC. It is translated as CASSEDLAVQETQYF.

The V gene is TRBV30, the J gene TRBJ2-7, with D perhaps matching TRBD2 (6 bases). The CDR3 has 12 amino acids. Between the trimmed V and J ends, which lost 6 bases and 4 bases, there was a span of 13 bases. The germline V gene has CDR1 GTSNPN and CDR2 SVGIG (reference sequence). CDR3 nucleotide sequence: TGTGCCTGCACGGCGGGGAATTACGAGCAGTACTTC. This gives the protein CACTAGNYEQYF.